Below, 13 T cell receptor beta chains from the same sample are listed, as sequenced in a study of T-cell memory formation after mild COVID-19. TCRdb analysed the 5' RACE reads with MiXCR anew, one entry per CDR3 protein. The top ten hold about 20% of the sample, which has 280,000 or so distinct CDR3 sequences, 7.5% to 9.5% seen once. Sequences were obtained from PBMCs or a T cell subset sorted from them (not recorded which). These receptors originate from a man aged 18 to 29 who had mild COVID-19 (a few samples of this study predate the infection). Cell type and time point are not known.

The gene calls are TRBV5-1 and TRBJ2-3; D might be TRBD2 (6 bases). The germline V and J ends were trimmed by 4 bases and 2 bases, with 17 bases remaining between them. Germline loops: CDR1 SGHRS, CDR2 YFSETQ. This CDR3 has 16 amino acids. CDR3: CASSAGSLGPTDTQYF. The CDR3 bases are TGCGCCAGCAGCGCGGGATCTTTGGGGCCCACAGATACGCAGTATTTT.

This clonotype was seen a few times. For the CDR3, the DNA is TGTGCCAGCAGTGCTCGGCGACAGGGGGCTGAGCAGTTCTTC. Amino acid sequence: CASSARRQGAEQFF. The chain links TRBV27 to TRBJ2-1; TRBD1 matches 10 bases. The CDR3 extends over 14 amino acids. J gave up 9 bases and V 5 bases, and 7 bases lay outside the gene matches. Germline V gene sequence: CDR1 MNHEY, CDR2 SMNVEV (reference sequence).

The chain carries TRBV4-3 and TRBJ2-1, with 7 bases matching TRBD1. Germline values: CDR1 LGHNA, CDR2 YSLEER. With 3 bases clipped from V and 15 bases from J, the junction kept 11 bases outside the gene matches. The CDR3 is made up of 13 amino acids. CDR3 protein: CASSHEPGQKGFF. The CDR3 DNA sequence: TGCGCCAGCAGCCATGAACCGGGACAGAAGGGGTTCTTC.

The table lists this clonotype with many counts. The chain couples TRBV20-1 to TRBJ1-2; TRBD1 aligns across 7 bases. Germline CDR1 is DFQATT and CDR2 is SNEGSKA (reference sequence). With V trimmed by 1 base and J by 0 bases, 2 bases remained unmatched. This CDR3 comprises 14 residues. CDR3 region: CSARGQGANYGYTF. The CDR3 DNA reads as TGCAGTGCTAGAGGTCAGGGGGCTAACTATGGCTACACCTTC.

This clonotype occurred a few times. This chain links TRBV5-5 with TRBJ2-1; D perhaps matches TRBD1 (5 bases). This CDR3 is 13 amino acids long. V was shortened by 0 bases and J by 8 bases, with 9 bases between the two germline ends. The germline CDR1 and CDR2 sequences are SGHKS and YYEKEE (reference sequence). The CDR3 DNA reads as TGTGCCAGCAGCTTGGGGCCCAGGGATGAGCAGTTCTTC. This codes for CASSLGPRDEQFF.

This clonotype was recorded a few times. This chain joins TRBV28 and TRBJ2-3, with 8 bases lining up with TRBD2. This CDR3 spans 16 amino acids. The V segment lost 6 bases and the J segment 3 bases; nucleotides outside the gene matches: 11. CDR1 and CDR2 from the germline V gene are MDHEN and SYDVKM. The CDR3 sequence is CASSSWGTSWTDTQYF. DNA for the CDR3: TGTGCCAGCAGCTCCTGGGGGACTAGTTGGACAGATACGCAGTATTTT. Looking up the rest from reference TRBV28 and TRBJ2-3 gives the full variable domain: DVKVTQSSRYLVKRTGEKVFLECVQDMDHENMFWYRQDPGLGLRLIYFSYDVKMKEKGDIPEGYSVSREKKERFSLILESASTNQTSMYLCASSSWGTSWTDTQYFGPGTRLTVL.

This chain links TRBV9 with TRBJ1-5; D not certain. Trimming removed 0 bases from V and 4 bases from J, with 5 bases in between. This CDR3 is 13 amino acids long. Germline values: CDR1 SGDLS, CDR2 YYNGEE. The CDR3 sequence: CASSVGINQPQHF. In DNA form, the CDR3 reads TGTGCCAGCAGCGTAGGAATAAATCAGCCCCAGCATTTT.

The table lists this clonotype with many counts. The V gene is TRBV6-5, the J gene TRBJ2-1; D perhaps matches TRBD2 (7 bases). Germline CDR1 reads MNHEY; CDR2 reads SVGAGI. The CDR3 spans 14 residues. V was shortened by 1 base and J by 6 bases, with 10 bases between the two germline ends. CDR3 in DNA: TGTGCCAGCAGTTACTTGAGGGGGGGCAATGAGCAGTTCTTC. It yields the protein CASSYLRGGNEQFF.

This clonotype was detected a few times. CDR3 sequence reads: CASSPLGRNYGYTF. The CDR3 DNA follows: TGTGCCAGCAGCCCCTTGGGCAGGAACTATGGCTACACCTTC. The gene calls are TRBV7-9 and TRBJ1-2; no clear D gene. This CDR3 is 14 amino acids long. The germline CDR1 and CDR2 sequences are SEHNR and FQNEAQ (reference sequence). V was pared by 5 bases and J by 2 bases, with 12 bases between.

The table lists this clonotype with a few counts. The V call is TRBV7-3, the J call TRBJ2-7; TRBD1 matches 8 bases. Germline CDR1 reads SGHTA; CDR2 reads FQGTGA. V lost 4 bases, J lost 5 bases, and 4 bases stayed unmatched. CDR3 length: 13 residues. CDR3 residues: CASSSDRDHEQYF. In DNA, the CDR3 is TGTGCCAGCAGCTCGGACAGGGACCACGAGCAGTACTTC.

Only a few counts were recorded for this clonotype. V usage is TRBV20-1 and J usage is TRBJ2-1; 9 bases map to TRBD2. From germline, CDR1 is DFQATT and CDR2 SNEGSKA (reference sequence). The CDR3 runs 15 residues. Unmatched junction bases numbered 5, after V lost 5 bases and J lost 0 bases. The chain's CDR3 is CSAPGGGASYNEQFF. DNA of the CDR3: TGCAGTGCTCCCGGCGGGGGGGCCTCCTACAATGAGCAGTTCTTC.

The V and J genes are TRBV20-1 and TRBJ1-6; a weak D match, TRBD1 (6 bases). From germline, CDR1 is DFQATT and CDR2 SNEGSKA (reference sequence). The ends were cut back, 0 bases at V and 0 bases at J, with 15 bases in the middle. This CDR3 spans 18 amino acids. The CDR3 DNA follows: TGCAGTGCTAGAGATCTAGACAGGCCGAGCTCCTATAATTCACCCCTCCACTTT. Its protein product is CSARDLDRPSSYNSPLHF.

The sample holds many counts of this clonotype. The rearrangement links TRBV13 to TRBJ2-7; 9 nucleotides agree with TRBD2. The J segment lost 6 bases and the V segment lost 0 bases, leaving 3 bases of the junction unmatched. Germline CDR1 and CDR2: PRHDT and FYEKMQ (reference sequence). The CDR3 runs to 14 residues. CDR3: CASSLGRLAAEQYF. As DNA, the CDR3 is TGTGCCAGCAGCTTAGGCCGACTAGCGGCCGAGCAGTACTTC.